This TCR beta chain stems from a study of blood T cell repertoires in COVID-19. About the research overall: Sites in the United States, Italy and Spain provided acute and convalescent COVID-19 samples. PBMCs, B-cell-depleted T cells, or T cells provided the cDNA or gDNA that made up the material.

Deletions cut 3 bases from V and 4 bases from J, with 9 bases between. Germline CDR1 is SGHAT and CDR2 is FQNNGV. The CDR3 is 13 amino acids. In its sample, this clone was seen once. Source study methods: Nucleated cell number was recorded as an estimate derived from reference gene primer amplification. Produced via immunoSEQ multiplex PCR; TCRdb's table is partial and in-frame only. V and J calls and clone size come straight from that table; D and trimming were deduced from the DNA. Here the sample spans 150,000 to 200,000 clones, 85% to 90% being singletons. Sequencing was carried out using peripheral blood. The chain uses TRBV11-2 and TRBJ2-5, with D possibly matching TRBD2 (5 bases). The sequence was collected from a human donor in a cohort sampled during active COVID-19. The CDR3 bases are TGTGCCAGCAGCTTCGGGATCGGAGAGACCCAGTACTTC. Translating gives CASSFGIGETQYF.